This record covers a single TCR beta chain. Its matching antigen is unknown. The junction departs from germline at one end; a sequencing error may be responsible. This entry belongs to a study of CD8 T cells in Susac syndrome. Study findings and constraints: The study's TCR sequencing and HLA analysis drew on a certain number of individuals. That number was acknowledged as relatively small.

Germline V CDR1 and CDR2: SGHTA, FQGTGA. CDR3 length: 15 residues. The authors reverse transcribed roughly 0.5 to 1 ug RNA with random hexamers. Amplification of TCR beta CDR3 across 54 Vbeta and 13 Jbeta was performed with immunoSEQ multiplex PCR. TCRdb reanalysed the immunoSEQ multiplex PCR reads using MiXCR and keeps one entry per CDR3 protein. The sample holds about 200,000 distinct CDR3 sequences, about 93% seen once. The TCR was taken from a human donor in good health. What was sequenced was CD4+ T cells from PBMCs. V usage is TRBV7-3 and J usage is TRBJ1-1; D may be TRBD1 (6 bases). Here the CDR3 DNA reads TGTGCCAGCAGCCTAACAGGCCCCAGGGGCACTGAAGCTTTCTTT. This translates into CASSLTGPRGTEAFF.